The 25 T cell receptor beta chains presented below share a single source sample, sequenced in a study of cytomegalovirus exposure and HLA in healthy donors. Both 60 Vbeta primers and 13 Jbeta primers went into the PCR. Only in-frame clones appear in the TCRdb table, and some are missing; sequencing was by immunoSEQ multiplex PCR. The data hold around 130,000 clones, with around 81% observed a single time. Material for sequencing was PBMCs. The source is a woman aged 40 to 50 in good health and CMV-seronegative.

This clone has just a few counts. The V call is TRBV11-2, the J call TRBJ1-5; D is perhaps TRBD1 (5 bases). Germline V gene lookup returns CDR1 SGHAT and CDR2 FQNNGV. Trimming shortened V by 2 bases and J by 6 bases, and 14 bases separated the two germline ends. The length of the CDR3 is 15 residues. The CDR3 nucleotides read TGTGCCAGCAGCTTACGGACACCCGTTAGTCAGCCCCAGCATTTT. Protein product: CASSLRTPVSQPQHF.

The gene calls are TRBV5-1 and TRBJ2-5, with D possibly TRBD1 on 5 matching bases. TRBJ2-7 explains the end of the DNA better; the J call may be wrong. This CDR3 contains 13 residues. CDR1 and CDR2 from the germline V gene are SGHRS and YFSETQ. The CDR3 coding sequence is TGCGCCAGCAGCTTGCCCGACAGCTACGAGCAGTACTTC. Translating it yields CASSLPDSYEQYF.

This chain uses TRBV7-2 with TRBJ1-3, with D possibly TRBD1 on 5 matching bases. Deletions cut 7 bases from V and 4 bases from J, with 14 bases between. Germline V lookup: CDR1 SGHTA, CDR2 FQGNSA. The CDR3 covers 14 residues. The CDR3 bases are TGTGCCAGCACCCGGGACTCACTCGGAAACACCATATATTTT. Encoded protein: CASTRDSLGNTIYF.

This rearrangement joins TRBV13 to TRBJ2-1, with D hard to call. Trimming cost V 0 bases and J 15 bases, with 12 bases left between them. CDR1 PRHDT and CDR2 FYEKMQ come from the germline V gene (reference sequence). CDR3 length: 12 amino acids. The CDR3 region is CASSLGATLSFF. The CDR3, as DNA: TGTGCCAGCAGCTTAGGGGCCACCCTTTCGTTCTTC. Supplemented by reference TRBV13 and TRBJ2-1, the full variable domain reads AAGVIQSPRHLIKEKRETATLKCYPIPRHDTVYWYQQGPGQDPQFLISFYEKMQSDKGSIPDRFSAQQFSDYHSELNMSSLELGDSALYFCASSLGATLSFFGPGTRLTVL.

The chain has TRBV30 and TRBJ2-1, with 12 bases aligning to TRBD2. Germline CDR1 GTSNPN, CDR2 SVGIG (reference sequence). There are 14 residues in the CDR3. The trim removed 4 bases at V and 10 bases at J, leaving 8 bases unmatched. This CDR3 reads CAWKPGLAGGEQFF. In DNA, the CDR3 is TGTGCCTGGAAGCCGGGACTAGCGGGCGGGGAGCAGTTCTTC.

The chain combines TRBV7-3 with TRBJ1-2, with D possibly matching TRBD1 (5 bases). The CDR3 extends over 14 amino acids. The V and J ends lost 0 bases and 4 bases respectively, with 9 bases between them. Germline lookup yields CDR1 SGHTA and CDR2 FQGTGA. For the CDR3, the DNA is TGTGCCAGCAGCTTAACAGGGGAGGGCTATGGCTACACCTTC. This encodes CASSLTGEGYGYTF.

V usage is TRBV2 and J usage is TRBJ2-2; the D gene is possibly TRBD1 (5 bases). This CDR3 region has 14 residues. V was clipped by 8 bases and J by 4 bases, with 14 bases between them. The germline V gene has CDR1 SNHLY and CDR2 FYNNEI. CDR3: CASSKGAATGELFF. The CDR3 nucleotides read TGTGCCAGCTCCAAAGGGGCGGCCACCGGGGAGCTGTTTTTT.

CDR3 DNA: TGTGCCAGCAGGCGACAGGGTCCCCTCCACTTT. This codes for CASRRQGPLHF. The chain carries TRBV6-5 and TRBJ1-6, with 7 bases lining up with TRBD1. The CDR3 totals 11 residues. V dropped 6 bases and J dropped 13; count of bases not matched to a gene: 3. Germline CDR1 MNHEY, CDR2 SVGAGI.

CDR3 DNA: TGTGCCAGAAGCTTCGACGTGGATGGGCAGGGCGGGAGGGAAGCCTTGAACACTGAAGCTTTCTTT. It yields the protein CARSFDVDGQGGREALNTEAFF. The rearrangement uses TRBV5-3 and TRBJ1-1; D might be TRBD1 (5 bases). TRBV5-3 carries the ORF label, with uncertain function. The length of the CDR3 is 22 residues. Between the trimmed V and J ends, which lost 2 bases and 0 bases, there was a span of 32 bases.

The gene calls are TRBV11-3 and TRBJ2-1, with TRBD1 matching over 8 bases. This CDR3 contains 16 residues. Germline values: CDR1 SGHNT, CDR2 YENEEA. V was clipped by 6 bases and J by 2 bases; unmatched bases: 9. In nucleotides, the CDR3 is TGTGCCAGCAGTCGAACCGGGACAGGTCCCTACAATGAGCAGTTCTTC. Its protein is CASSRTGTGPYNEQFF.

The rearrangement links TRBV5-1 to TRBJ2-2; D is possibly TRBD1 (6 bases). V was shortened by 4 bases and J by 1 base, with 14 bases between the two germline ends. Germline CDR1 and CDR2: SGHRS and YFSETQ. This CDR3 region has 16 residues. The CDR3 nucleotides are TGCGCCAGCAGCCCACCACAGGGAGAGAACACCGGGGAGCTGTTTTTT. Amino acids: CASSPPQGENTGELFF. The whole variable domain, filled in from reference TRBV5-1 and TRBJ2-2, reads KAGVTQTPRYLIKTRGQQVTLSCSPISGHRSVSWYQQTPGQGLQFLFEYFSETQRNKGNFPGRFSGRQFSNSRSEMNVSTLELGDSALYLCASSPPQGENTGELFFGEGSRLTVL.

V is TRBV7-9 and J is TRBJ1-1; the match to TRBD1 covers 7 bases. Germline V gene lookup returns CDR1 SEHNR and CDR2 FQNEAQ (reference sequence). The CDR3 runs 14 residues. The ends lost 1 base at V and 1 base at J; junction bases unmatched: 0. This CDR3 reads CASSLEGANTEAFF. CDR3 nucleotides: TGTGCCAGCAGCTTAGAGGGGGCGAACACTGAAGCTTTCTTT. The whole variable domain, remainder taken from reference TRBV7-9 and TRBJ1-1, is DTGVSQNPRHKITKRGQNVTFRCDPISEHNRLYWYRQTLGQGPEFLTYFQNEAQLEKSRLLSDRFSAERPKGSFSTLEIQRTEQGDSAMYLCASSLEGANTEAFFGQGTRLTVV.

The CDR3 sequence: CAISARGLGGQETQYF. For the CDR3, the DNA is TGTGCCATCAGTGCACGGGGTTTGGGGGGCCAAGAGACCCAGTACTTC. The chain employs TRBV10-3 and TRBJ2-5; TRBD2 is a possible D gene (6 bases). This CDR3 has 16 amino acids. Germline assignment: CDR1 ENHRY and CDR2 SYGVKD. V lost 4 bases and J 1 base, leaving 16 bases between the germline ends.

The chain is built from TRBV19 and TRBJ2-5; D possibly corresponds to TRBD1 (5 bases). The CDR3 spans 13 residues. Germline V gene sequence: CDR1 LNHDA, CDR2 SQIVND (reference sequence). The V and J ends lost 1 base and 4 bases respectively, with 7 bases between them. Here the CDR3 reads CASSIVRGETQYF. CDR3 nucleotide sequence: TGTGCCAGTAGTATAGTAAGGGGAGAGACCCAGTACTTC.

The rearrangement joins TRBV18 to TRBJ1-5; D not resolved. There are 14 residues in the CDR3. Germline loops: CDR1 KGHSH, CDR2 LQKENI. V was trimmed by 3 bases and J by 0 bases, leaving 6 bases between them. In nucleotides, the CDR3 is TGTGCCAGCTCACCGAGCATTAGCAATCAGCCCCAGCATTTT. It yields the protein CASSPSISNQPQHF.

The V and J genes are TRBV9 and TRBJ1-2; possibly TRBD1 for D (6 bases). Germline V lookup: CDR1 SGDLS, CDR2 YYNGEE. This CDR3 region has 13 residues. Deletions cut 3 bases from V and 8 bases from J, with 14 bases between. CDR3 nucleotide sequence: TGTGCCAGCAGCGGGGAGGGGGTCCGGGGCTACACCTTC. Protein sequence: CASSGEGVRGYTF.

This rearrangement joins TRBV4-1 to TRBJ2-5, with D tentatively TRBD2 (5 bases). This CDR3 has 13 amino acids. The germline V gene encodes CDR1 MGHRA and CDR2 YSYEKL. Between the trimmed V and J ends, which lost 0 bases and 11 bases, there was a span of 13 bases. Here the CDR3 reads CASSQDTGGEQYF. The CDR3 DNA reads TGCGCCAGCAGCCAAGATACCGGTGGGGAGCAGTACTTC.

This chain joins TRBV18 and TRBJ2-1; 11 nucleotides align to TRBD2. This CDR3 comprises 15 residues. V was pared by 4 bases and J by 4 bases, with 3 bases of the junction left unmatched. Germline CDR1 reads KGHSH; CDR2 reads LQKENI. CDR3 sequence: CASSLLAGEYNEQFF. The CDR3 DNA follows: TGTGCCAGCTCACTACTAGCGGGGGAGTACAATGAGCAGTTCTTC. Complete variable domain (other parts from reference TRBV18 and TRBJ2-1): NAGVMQNPRHLVRRRGQEARLRCSPMKGHSHVYWYRQLPEEGLKFMVYLQKENIIDESGMPKERFSAEFPKEGPSILRIQQVVRGDSAAYFCASSLLAGEYNEQFFGPGTRLTVL.

The CDR3 is CASNKTGNGRDYGYTF. The CDR3 bases are TGTGCCAGCAATAAGACCGGGAACGGTAGGGACTATGGCTACACCTTC. The chain carries TRBV21-1 and TRBJ1-2. TRBV21-1 is deemed a pseudogene. The CDR3 is made up of 16 amino acids.

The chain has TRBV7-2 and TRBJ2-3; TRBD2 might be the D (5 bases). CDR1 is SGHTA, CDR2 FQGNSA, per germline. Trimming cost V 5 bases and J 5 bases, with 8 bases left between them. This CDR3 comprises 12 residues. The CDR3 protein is CASSRTGDTQYF. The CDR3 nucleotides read TGTGCCAGCAGCCGGACTGGAGATACGCAGTATTTT.

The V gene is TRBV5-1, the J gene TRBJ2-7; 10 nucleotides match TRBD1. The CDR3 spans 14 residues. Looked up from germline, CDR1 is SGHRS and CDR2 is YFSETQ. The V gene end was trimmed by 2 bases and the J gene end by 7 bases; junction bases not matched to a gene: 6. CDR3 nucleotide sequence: TGCGCCAGCAGCTTCCGACAGGGGGCGGGGGAGCAGTACTTC. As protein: CASSFRQGAGEQYF.

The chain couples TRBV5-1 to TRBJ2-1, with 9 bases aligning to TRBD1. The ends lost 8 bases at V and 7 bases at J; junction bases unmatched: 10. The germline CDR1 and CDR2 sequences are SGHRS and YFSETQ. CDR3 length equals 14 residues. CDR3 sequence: CASSRDRVINEQFF. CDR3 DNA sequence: TGCGCCAGTAGCCGGGACAGGGTCATTAATGAGCAGTTCTTC.

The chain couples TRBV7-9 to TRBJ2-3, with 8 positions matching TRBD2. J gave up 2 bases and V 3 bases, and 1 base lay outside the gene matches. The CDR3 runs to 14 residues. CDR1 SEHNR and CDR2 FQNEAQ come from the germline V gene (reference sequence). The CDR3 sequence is CASSFSGATDTQYF. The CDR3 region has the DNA TGTGCCAGCAGCTTTAGCGGGGCCACAGATACGCAGTATTTT. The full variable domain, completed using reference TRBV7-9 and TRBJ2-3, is DTGVSQNPRHKITKRGQNVTFRCDPISEHNRLYWYRQTLGQGPEFLTYFQNEAQLEKSRLLSDRFSAERPKGSFSTLEIQRTEQGDSAMYLCASSFSGATDTQYFGPGTRLTVL.

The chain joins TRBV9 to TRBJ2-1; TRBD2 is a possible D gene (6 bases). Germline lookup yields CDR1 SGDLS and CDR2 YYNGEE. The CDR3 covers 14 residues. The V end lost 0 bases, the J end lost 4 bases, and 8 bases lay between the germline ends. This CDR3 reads CASSVGGEYNEQFF. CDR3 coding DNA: TGTGCCAGCAGCGTAGGGGGGGAGTACAATGAGCAGTTCTTC.

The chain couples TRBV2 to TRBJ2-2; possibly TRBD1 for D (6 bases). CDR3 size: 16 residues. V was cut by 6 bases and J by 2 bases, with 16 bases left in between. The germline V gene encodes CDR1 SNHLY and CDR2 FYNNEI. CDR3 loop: CASRLMDRHNTGELFF. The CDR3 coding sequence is TGTGCCAGCAGACTGATGGACAGACACAACACCGGGGAGCTGTTTTTT.